These T cell receptor beta chains were read from a single sample in a study of OX40 agonist ivuxolimab in advanced cancers. Assay used: immunoSEQ multiplex PCR; TCRdb lists only in-frame clones, some missing. The sample has 65,000 or so clones; just under 85% are singletons. The sequencing used CD4+ or CD8+ T cells sorted from blood, collected in a trial of the OX40 agonist ivuxolimab. The receptors shown here come from an adult with an advanced solid tumor such as melanoma, head and neck, liver or kidney cancer. The conserved cysteine and the conserved F or W are not part of the CDR3 here.

J,V,CDR3
TRBJ2-1,TRBV7-9,ASSWRGSSYNEQF
TRBJ2-7,TRBV30,AWSAGQGANEQY
TRBJ2-1,TRBV6-5,ASSYSRWNNEQF
TRBJ2-7,TRBV11-2,ASSLIINPYEQY
NA,TRBV4-3,ASSQDRAVSSYEQY
TRBJ2-7,TRBV6-5,ASSYSKAGGAYEQY
TRBJ2-2,TRBV27,ASSLIGRGAGELF
TRBJ2-5,TRBV28,ASSSPRTSGSGETQY
TRBJ1-3,TRBV6-1,ASSAKFIRGSGNTIY
TRBJ2-2,TRBV4-1,ASSQVESGTSGSTAGELF
TRBJ2-7,TRBV5-1,ASSRQGSEQY
TRBJ1-1,TRBV10-3,ASAGAASMNTEAF
TRBJ2-6,TRBV19,ASGLGGGYSGANVLT
TRBJ2-3,TRBV11-2,ASSLESTMGDTQY
TRBJ2-1,TRBV7-2,ASIHSSGNSDNEQF
TRBJ2-5,TRBV5-1,ASSQNPDMGQETQY
TRBJ1-6,TRBV7-9,ASSYSPDWNSPLH
TRBJ2-7,TRBV5-6,ASSLLQQNEQY
TRBJ2-7,TRBV9,ASSLTGYEQY
TRBJ1-4,TRBV11-2,ASSSFPQGRRGEKLF
TRBJ2-7,TRBV6-5,ASSYRGGYEQY
TRBJ1-5,TRBV4-1,ASSQPSLGQPQH
TRBJ2-1,TRBV14,ASSQGGNYNEQF
TRBJ2-5,TRBV28,ASSDSWGETQY
TRBJ2-1,TRBV18,ASSPRGREEQF
TRBJ1-1,TRBV11-2,ASSLPGNMNTEAF
NA,TRBV19,ASSTVAGETYEQY
TRBJ2-2,TRBV9,ASSVAGQGANTGELF